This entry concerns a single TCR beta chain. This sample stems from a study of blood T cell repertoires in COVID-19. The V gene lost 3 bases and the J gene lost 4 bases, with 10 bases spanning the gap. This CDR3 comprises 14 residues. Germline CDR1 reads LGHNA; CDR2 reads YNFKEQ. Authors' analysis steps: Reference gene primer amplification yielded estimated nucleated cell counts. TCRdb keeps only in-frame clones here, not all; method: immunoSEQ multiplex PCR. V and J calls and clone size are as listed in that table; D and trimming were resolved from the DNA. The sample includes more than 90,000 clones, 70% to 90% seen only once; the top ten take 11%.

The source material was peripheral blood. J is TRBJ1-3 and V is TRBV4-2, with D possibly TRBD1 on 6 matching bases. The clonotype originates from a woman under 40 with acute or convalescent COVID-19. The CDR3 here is CASSQVTGGNTIYF. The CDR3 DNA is TGTGCCAGCAGCCAGGTCACAGGGGGAAACACCATATATTTT.